This is a list of T cell receptor beta chains from one sample in a study of blood T cell repertoires in COVID-19. Profiled with immunoSEQ multiplex PCR; TCRdb holds only in-frame clones, not every one. The sample has approximately 300,000 clones, about 84% seen once; the top ten hold under 2%. Sequenced sample: peripheral blood. Every receptor here comes from a woman between 45 and 65 years old with acute or convalescent COVID-19. The CDR3 runs from the conserved cysteine through the conserved F or W. A D gene is named only where the DNA matches it firmly. Some rows have no size entry. The others give once, few or many, or a class for an expanded clone.

J gene	CDR3 length	clone size	V gene	D gene	CDR3 protein	CDR3 DNA
TRBJ2-7	11	once	TRBV28	.	CASSTPYEQYF	TGTGCCAGCAGTACTCCCTACGAGCAGTACTTC
TRBJ2-3	14	.	TRBV27	TRBD2	CASRRGTYTDTQYF	TGTGCCAGCAGGCGGGGGACTTACACAGATACGCAGTATTTT
TRBJ1-5	14	.	TRBV25-1	.	CASSGDNSNQPQHF	TGTGCCAGCAGTGGGGACAACAGCAATCAGCCCCAGCATTTT
TRBJ1-2	14	.	TRBV19	TRBD1	CASSNDREHYGYTF	TGTGCCAGTAGTAACGACAGGGAGCACTATGGCTACACCTTC
TRBJ1-5	13	once	TRBV30	.	CAWSDRINQPQHF	TGTGCCTGGAGCGACAGGATTAATCAGCCCCAGCATTTT
TRBJ2-7	17	.	TRBV19	TRBD2	CASSILPGLAGGDEQYF	TGTGCCAGTAGTATCCTTCCGGGACTAGCGGGAGGCGACGAGCAGTACTTC
TRBJ1-1	15	.	TRBV7-9	.	CASSLGSRGNTEAFF	TGTGCCAGCAGCTTAGGGTCGCGGGGGAACACTGAAGCTTTCTTT
TRBJ2-1	15	.	TRBV27	.	CASSFYEDPYNEQFF	TGTGCCAGCAGTTTTTATGAGGATCCATACAATGAGCAGTTCTTC
TRBJ2-1	16	once	TRBV29-1	.	CSVVFLAGGLDNEQFF	TGCAGCGTTGTATTTCTAGCCGGAGGTCTCGACAATGAGCAGTTCTTC
TRBJ2-5	14	.	TRBV2	TRBD2	CASTTSGGQETQYF	TGTGCCAGCACGACTAGCGGGGGACAAGAGACCCAGTACTTC
TRBJ1-2	14	.	TRBV19	.	CASSIRLNYYGYTF	TGTGCCAGTAGTATCAGGTTGAATTACTATGGCTACACCTTC
TRBJ1-2	16	.	TRBV21-1	.	CASSKEHAGGIYGYTF	TGTGCCAGCAGCAAAGAGCACGCAGGGGGCATCTATGGCTACACCTTC
TRBJ1-5	15	.	TRBV27	.	CASKLKGGGNQPQHF	TGTGCCAGCAAACTCAAGGGGGGGGGCAATCAGCCCCAGCATTTT
TRBJ2-6	18	.	TRBV2	.	CASSRTSFGSSGANVLTF	TGTGCCAGCAGCAGGACTTCGTTCGGGAGCTCTGGGGCCAACGTCCTGACTTTC
TRBJ2-7	14	.	TRBV7-3	TRBD2	CASSLLAGSDEQYF	TGTGCCAGCAGCCTTCTAGCGGGATCGGACGAGCAGTACTTC
TRBJ2-1	15	.	TRBV5-1	TRBD1	CASSSGTATYNEQFF	TGCGCCAGCAGCTCCGGGACAGCGACCTACAATGAGCAGTTCTTC
TRBJ2-7	13	.	TRBV27	TRBD1	CASSLTGYHEQYF	TGTGCCAGCAGTTTGACAGGGTACCACGAGCAGTACTTC
TRBJ1-2	14	.	TRBV27	.	CASSPYRHNYGYTF	TGTGCCAGCAGCCCGTACAGGCATAACTATGGCTACACCTTC
TRBJ1-1	16	.	TRBV5-1	TRBD1	CASSFLIAGGAGEAFF	TGCGCCAGCAGCTTCTTGATCGCAGGGGGCGCCGGTGAAGCTTTCTTT
TRBJ1-2	12	.	TRBV28	.	CASSSGNYGYTF	TGTGCCAGCAGTTCGGGTAACTATGGCTACACCTTC
TRBJ1-1	12	.	TRBV29-1	.	CSAGQSDTEAFF	TGCAGCGCTGGACAGTCGGACACTGAAGCTTTCTTT
TRBJ1-2	14	.	TRBV27	.	CASSADGANYGYTF	TGTGCCAGCAGTGCCGACGGAGCTAACTATGGCTACACCTTC
TRBJ2-1	14	once	TRBV21-1	.	CASSSGDRGHEQFF	TGTGCCAGCAGCAGTGGGGACAGGGGGCATGAGCAGTTCTTC
TRBJ1-4	14	.	TRBV4-2	.	CASSQGDTDEKLFF	TGTGCCAGCAGCCAAGGGGACACCGATGAAAAACTGTTTTTT
TRBJ2-7	12	.	TRBV7-6	.	CASSSQGAEQYF	TGTGCCAGCAGCTCCCAGGGTGCCGAGCAGTACTTC
TRBJ1-2	14	.	TRBV5-6	.	CASSSDSSNYGYTF	TGTGCCAGCAGCTCGGACAGTTCAAACTATGGCTACACCTTC
TRBJ2-7	14	.	TRBV28	TRBD2	CASTPSGSGNEQYF	TGTGCCAGCACTCCATCGGGTAGCGGGAACGAGCAGTACTTC
TRBJ1-4	13	.	TRBV6-5	.	CASGGATNEKLFF	TGTGCCAGCGGGGGGGCAACTAATGAAAAACTGTTTTTT
TRBJ1-1	13	few	TRBV2	.	CARITGMNTEAFF	TGTGCCCGAATAACAGGGATGAACACTGAAGCTTTCTTT
TRBJ2-1	16	few	TRBV9	TRBD2	CASSVVGSGSFNEQFF	TGTGCCAGCAGCGTAGTGGGTAGCGGGAGCTTCAATGAGCAGTTCTTC
TRBJ2-5	13	once	TRBV18	.	CASSRRGQETQYF	TGTGCCAGCTCGCGTCGGGGACAAGAGACCCAGTACTTC
TRBJ1-5	14	.	TRBV7-8	.	CASSAGYSNQPQHF	TGTGCCAGCAGCGCGGGTTATAGCAATCAGCCCCAGCATTTT
TRBJ2-1	13	.	TRBV6-5	TRBD1	CASSSGTAHEQFF	TGTGCCAGCAGCTCTGGGACAGCCCATGAGCAGTTCTTC
TRBJ2-7	15	once	TRBV5-1	TRBD2	CASSPPLAGVYEQYF	TGCGCCAGCAGCCCCCCTCTAGCGGGGGTCTACGAGCAGTACTTC
TRBJ2-6	13	.	TRBV7-9	.	CASSQSGANVLTF	TGTGCCAGCAGCCAGTCTGGGGCCAACGTCCTGACTTTC
TRBJ1-1	11	.	TRBV28	.	CASIEKTEAFF	TGTGCCAGCATCGAGAAAACTGAAGCTTTCTTT
TRBJ1-1	11	once	TRBV28	.	CASSFPTEAFF	TGTGCCAGCAGTTTCCCGACAGAGGCTTTCTTT
TRBJ2-3	11	once	TRBV19	.	CASRLTDTQYF	TGTGCCAGTAGACTCACAGATACGCAGTATTTT
TRBJ1-5	16	.	TRBV30	.	CAWSTPGYRRNQPQHF	TGTGCCTGGAGTACCCCAGGGTACAGGAGAAATCAGCCCCAGCATTTT
TRBJ2-5	15	.	TRBV7-2	.	CASSSRRDGLGTQYF	TGTGCCAGCAGCTCTAGGCGGGACGGGCTTGGGACCCAGTACTTC
TRBJ2-7	15	.	TRBV6-4	.	CASSVEGGPNYEQYF	TGTGCCAGCAGTGTCGAAGGAGGGCCTAATTACGAGCAGTACTTC
TRBJ1-1	14	.	TRBV6-6	.	CASRQLTGSAEAFF	TGTGCCAGCAGACAACTCACAGGGAGCGCTGAAGCTTTCTTT
TRBJ2-5	20	.	TRBV9	.	CASSVATGGLSWGVQETQYF	TGTGCCAGCAGCGTAGCAACCGGTGGATTGAGTTGGGGAGTCCAAGAGACCCAGTACTTC
TRBJ2-7	13	.	TRBV29-1	.	CSVLEGHTYEQYF	TGCAGCGTTTTAGAGGGACATACCTACGAGCAGTACTTC
TRBJ1-2	13	.	TRBV20-1	.	CSASPGVSYGYTF	TGCAGTGCTAGTCCAGGGGTGAGCTATGGCTACACCTTC
TRBJ1-2	13	.	TRBV28	TRBD1	CASSKGQIYGYTF	TGTGCCAGCAGTAAGGGACAGATCTATGGCTACACCTTC
TRBJ1-2	13	.	TRBV7-9	.	CASSARGIYGYTF	TGTGCCAGCAGTGCACGCGGGATCTATGGCTACACCTTC
TRBJ2-1	13	.	TRBV11-2	.	CASSLAGNNEQFF	TGTGCCAGCAGCTTAGCAGGCAACAATGAGCAGTTCTTC
TRBJ1-2	16	.	TRBV28	TRBD1	CASSTGQGASNYGYTF	TGTGCCAGCAGTACTGGACAGGGGGCATCTAACTATGGCTACACCTTC
TRBJ2-2	16	once	TRBV6-5	TRBD1	CASSLSGQGDTGELFF	TGTGCCAGCAGTTTGTCGGGACAGGGGGACACCGGGGAGCTGTTTTTT
TRBJ2-5	16	few	TRBV6-5	TRBD2	CASSYSGLAGAETQYF	TGTGCCAGCAGTTACTCTGGCCTAGCGGGAGCAGAGACCCAGTACTTC
TRBJ1-1	14	.	TRBV18	.	CASSPGSVGTEAFF	TGTGCCAGCTCACCAGGGAGTGTTGGCACTGAAGCTTTCTTT
TRBJ1-6	13	.	TRBV7-3	.	CASSPGLDSPLHF	TGTGCCAGCAGCCCAGGGTTGGATTCACCCCTCCACTTT
TRBJ2-7	15	.	TRBV19	.	CASSTDRLYSYEQYF	TGTGCCAGTAGTACAGACAGGCTATATTCCTACGAGCAGTACTTC
TRBJ2-7	12	.	TRBV28	.	CASSSWGYEQYF	TGTGCCAGCAGTTCATGGGGCTACGAGCAATACTTC
TRBJ1-6	13	once	TRBV12-3/TRBV12-4	.	CASRGLYNSPLHF	TGTGCCAGCAGGGGGCTCTATAATTCACCCCTCCACTTT
TRBJ1-2	14	once	TRBV6-6	.	CASNLPGGGNGYTF	TGTGCCAGCAACCTTCCGGGAGGGGGAAATGGCTACACCTTC
TRBJ1-1	13	.	TRBV10-2	.	CASSGGSNTEAFF	TGCGCCAGCAGTGGCGGCAGCAACACTGAAGCTTTCTTT
TRBJ2-3	14	once	TRBV5-1	TRBD2	CASSLGLASDTQYF	TGCGCCAGCAGCTTGGGACTAGCCTCAGATACGCAGTATTTT
TRBJ2-1	16	.	TRBV6-5	.	CASSYPPGGQNNEQFF	TGTGCCAGCAGTTACCCCCCTGGTGGCCAGAACAATGAGCAGTTCTTC